Sequencing of this T cell receptor (beta chain) was carried out in a study of T cell responses to AZD1222 COVID-19 vaccine. For the study at large: Analysis merged second doses at about 4 or about 12 weeks.

Trimming took off 0 bases at V and 5 bases at J, with 17 bases between the two ends. CDR1 SGHRS and CDR2 YFSETQ come from the germline V gene. The CDR3 totals 17 residues. The assay was immunoSEQ multiplex PCR, and TCRdb's table has in-frame clones only and misses some. Of about 60,000 clones detected, 84% appear once; the ten largest clones hold 6.5% to 8%. The starting material was peripheral blood, obtained on day 0 of AZD1222 vaccination. The receptor was isolated from an adult in good health. The chain employs TRBV5-1 and TRBJ2-2; D uncertain. CDR3 nucleotide sequence: TGCGCCAGCAGCTTGGCCAATAGGCTGGGTAGGACCGGGGAGCTGTTTTTT. It is translated as CASSLANRLGRTGELFF.